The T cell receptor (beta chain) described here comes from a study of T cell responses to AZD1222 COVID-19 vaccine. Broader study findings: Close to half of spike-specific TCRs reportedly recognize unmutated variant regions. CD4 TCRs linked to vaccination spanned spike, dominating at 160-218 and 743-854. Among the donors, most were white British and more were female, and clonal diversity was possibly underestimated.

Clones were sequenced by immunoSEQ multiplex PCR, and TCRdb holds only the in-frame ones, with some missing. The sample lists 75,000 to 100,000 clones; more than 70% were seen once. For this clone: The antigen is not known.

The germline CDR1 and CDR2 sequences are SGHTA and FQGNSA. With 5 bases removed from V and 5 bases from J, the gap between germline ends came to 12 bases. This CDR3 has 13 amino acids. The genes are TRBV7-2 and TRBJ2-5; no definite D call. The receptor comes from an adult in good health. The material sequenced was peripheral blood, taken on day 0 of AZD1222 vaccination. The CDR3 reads CASSLTISETQYF. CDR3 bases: TGTGCCAGCAGCCTTACAATATCGGAGACCCAGTACTTC. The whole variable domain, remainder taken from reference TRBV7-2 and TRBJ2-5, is GAGVSQSPSNKVTEKGKDVELRCDPISGHTALYWYRQSLGQGLEFLIYFQGNSAPDKSGLPSDRFSAERTGGSVSTLTIQRTQQEDSAVYLCASSLTISETQYFGPGTRLLVL.